A single T cell receptor beta chain is shown here with its context. Original processing methods: Reference gene primer amplification gave nucleated cell count estimates. Clones were sequenced by immunoSEQ multiplex PCR, and TCRdb holds only the in-frame ones, with some missing. V and J calls and clone size follow that table, whereas D and trimming were derived from the DNA. Of 110,000 or so clones listed, approximately 91% are singletons. The data belong to a study of blood T cell repertoires in COVID-19. The wider study: Acute and convalescent COVID-19 samples came from the United States, Italy and Spain. T cells, B-cell-depleted T cells, or PBMCs provided the cDNA or gDNA that served as material.

The V end lost 6 bases, the J end lost 8 bases, and 13 bases lay between the germline ends. Germline loops: CDR1 MDHEN, CDR2 SYDVKM. This CDR3 is built from 13 residues. Sequencing was performed on peripheral blood. The chain employs TRBV28 and TRBJ2-2, with D tentatively TRBD2 (5 bases). This sequence originates from an older woman who had recovered from COVID-19. The CDR3: CASSRLAQGELFF. The CDR3 nucleotides read TGTGCCAGCAGCCGGCTAGCCCAGGGGGAGCTGTTTTTT.